The rows below give T cell receptor beta chains drawn from one sample of a study of cytomegalovirus exposure and HLA in healthy donors. TCRdb keeps only in-frame clones here, not all; method: immunoSEQ multiplex PCR. The sample has 250,000 or so clones, 85% to 90% seen once. Sequencing used PBMCs. These receptors were obtained from a human donor in good health. Each CDR3 is given with its conserved first and last residue. The D gene is left open where the match is weak. The size of a clone is reported for some rows only, either as once, few or many, or as a class for expanded clones.

cdr3_nt cdr3_aa v_call d_call clone_size j_call
TGTGCCAGCAGCTTTAGCTCTATTCCAGATGAGCAGTTCTTC CASSFSSIPDEQFF TRBV7-9 - - TRBJ2-1
TGCGCCAGCAGCCCCGGACTAGCGGGAGGGATGGCCAAAAACATTCAGTACTTC CASSPGLAGGMAKNIQYF TRBV4-1 TRBD2 - TRBJ2-4
TGTGCCAGCAGCTCGGGTCCGGGGGGAGAGCCCTCTGGGGCCAACGTCCTGACTTTC CASSSGPGGEPSGANVLTF TRBV9 TRBD2 - TRBJ2-6
TGTGCCAGCAGCCTGACGACTAGCGTAGAAAACATTCAGTACTTC CASSLTTSVENIQYF TRBV7-2 TRBD2 - TRBJ2-4
TGTGCCAGCAGCGCGCTTCCGGGAGGGGAAGGTGGAAACACCATATATTTT CASSALPGGEGGNTIYF TRBV9 - once TRBJ1-3
TGTGCCTGGAGTGTACAGGAAACCTACGAGCAGTACTTC CAWSVQETYEQYF TRBV30 - - TRBJ2-7
TGTGCCAGCAGTGAAATGACCGGGAGAGGCAATCAGCCCCAGCATTTT CASSEMTGRGNQPQHF TRBV2 - - TRBJ1-5
TGCGCCAGCAGCAGCGGAGGGTTGGGTCACTATGGCTACACCTTC CASSSGGLGHYGYTF TRBV5-1 - - TRBJ1-2
TGTGCCAGCGGGACTAGCGGATACAATGAGCAGTTCTTC CASGTSGYNEQFF TRBV7-2 TRBD2 - TRBJ2-1
TGTGCCAGCAATACGGTGGAGCAGTACTTC CASNTVEQYF TRBV6-1 - - TRBJ2-7
TGCGCCAGCAGCCCTACAGGGGGGGCGAACACCGGGGAGCTGTTTTTT CASSPTGGANTGELFF TRBV5-1 - few TRBJ2-2
TGTGCCAGCAGCGTAGGGGGACTAGCGGGAGGAACAGATACGCAGTATTTT CASSVGGLAGGTDTQYF TRBV9 TRBD2 - TRBJ2-3
TGCGCCAGCAGCCGATCAGCGGGAGCGAGGGAGACCCAGTACTTC CASSRSAGARETQYF TRBV5-1 TRBD2 - TRBJ2-5
TGTGCCAGCAGCTTAGTCGTGGGAGGGTCTTCCTACAATGAGCAGTTCTTC CASSLVVGGSSYNEQFF TRBV11-2 TRBD2 - TRBJ2-1
TGTGCCAGCAGCCAACTCCGCCCCAAAGGACTTGTCAAAGGCTCCTACGAGCAGTACTTC CASSQLRPKGLVKGSYEQYF TRBV7-3 - - TRBJ2-7
TGTGCCAGCAGGACAGGGACGGGGAACTATGGCTACACCTTC CASRTGTGNYGYTF TRBV6-6 TRBD1 - TRBJ1-2
TGCGCCAGCACCCTTGGCGGGGCGAAAGCCCAATCCTCTGGGGCCAACGTCCTGACTTTC CASTLGGAKAQSSGANVLTF TRBV5-1 - - TRBJ2-6
TGCAGCGCCCCGGACTGGAACAATGAGCAGTTCTTC CSAPDWNNEQFF TRBV29-1 - - TRBJ2-1
TGTGCCAGTAGTATCGGACTAGCGGGAGGGCTAATCTCCTACGAGCAGTACTTC CASSIGLAGGLISYEQYF TRBV19 TRBD2 - TRBJ2-7
TGTGCCAGCAGCACCCAGGAAAATCAGCCCCAGCATTTT CASSTQENQPQHF TRBV6-1 - - TRBJ1-5
TGTGCCAGCAGCCTGACGGGGACACCCGACCAAGAGACCCAGTACTTC CASSLTGTPDQETQYF TRBV28 - - TRBJ2-5
TGTGCCAGCAGTTTTAGCGACACTGAGCAGTTCTTC CASSFSDTEQFF TRBV7-9 - - TRBJ2-1
TGCAGCGTGTATATCAGGGCACCCCACGAGCAGTACTTC CSVYIRAPHEQYF TRBV29-1 - - TRBJ2-7
TGTGCCAGCAGCTCCCAAACCGGACAGGGCGTGTATGAGCAGTTCTTC CASSSQTGQGVYEQFF TRBV5-4 TRBD1 - TRBJ2-1
TGTGCCAGCAGGGGACAGGGGAGAGCAGAGACCCAGTACTTC CASRGQGRAETQYF TRBV11-2 TRBD1 - TRBJ2-5
TGTGCCAGCAGTGGCAGGATTGACAGGCTCGGGGGGCAGGAGGAAAAACTGTTTTTT CASSGRIDRLGGQEEKLFF TRBV2 - - TRBJ1-4
TGTGCCAGCAGTTCATCAGACAGGATGATAAATCAGCCCCAGCATTTT CASSSSDRMINQPQHF TRBV6-6 - - TRBJ1-5
TGTGCCAGCAGACCCGCTGGGCGGGAGCGGTCCTACAATGAGCAGTTCTTC CASRPAGRERSYNEQFF TRBV9 TRBD2 - TRBJ2-1
TGTGCCAGTAGTAAGGGCCGCGGGAGGACAGATACGCAGTATTTT CASSKGRGRTDTQYF TRBV19 TRBD2 - TRBJ2-3
TGTGCCAGCAGCCCAAGCGGGACACTACACACAGATACGCAGTATTTT CASSPSGTLHTDTQYF TRBV5-4 - once TRBJ2-3
TGTGCCAGCAGTCGGGTGGGCGCGACTACCTACGAGCAGTACTTC CASSRVGATTYEQYF TRBV7-2 - few TRBJ2-7
TGCGCCAGCAGCTTGGACAGGATCAGCTCCTACAATGAGCAGTTCTTC CASSLDRISSYNEQFF TRBV5-1 - - TRBJ2-1
TGTGCCAGCAGCTTACTCCCCTCGAGCTACGAGCAGTACTTC CASSLLPSSYEQYF TRBV7-2 - - TRBJ2-7
TGTGCCAGCAGCCCGGGACTAGCGGGAGCGGATACGCAGTATTTT CASSPGLAGADTQYF TRBV7-9 TRBD2 - TRBJ2-3
TGTGCCAGCAGCCAAGGACTAGCGGGGGGGACCGGGGAGCTGTTTTTT CASSQGLAGGTGELFF TRBV28 TRBD2 - TRBJ2-2
TGTGCCAGCAGTGTAGCGGCCGCTCGGGACTATGAGCAGTTCTTC CASSVAAARDYEQFF TRBV2 - few TRBJ2-1
TGTGCCAGCAGCTTGTTTGTGACAGGGGGAGAGGGTTGGTCCTACGAGCAGTACTTC CASSLFVTGGEGWSYEQYF TRBV5-8 TRBD1 once TRBJ2-7
TGTGCCAGCAGTTCAAGCGGGAGAGGCTATGAGCAGTTCTTC CASSSSGRGYEQFF TRBV6-5 TRBD2 few TRBJ2-1
TGCAGCGTTGCAGGCCAGCGGGAGAACCAAGAGACCCAGTACTTC CSVAGQRENQETQYF TRBV29-1 TRBD2 - TRBJ2-5
TGTGCCAGCAGTTTTCAGGGAGGTAATTCACCCCTCCACTTT CASSFQGGNSPLHF TRBV25-1 - - TRBJ1-6
TGCGCCAGCAGTGAGCCAACTAGCGGGTATACTAGCACAGATACGCAGTATTTT CASSEPTSGYTSTDTQYF TRBV10-1 TRBD2 - TRBJ2-3
TGTGCCAGCAGCTTGGACAGGTCCGGATCCTACGAGCAGTACTTC CASSLDRSGSYEQYF TRBV9 TRBD1 - TRBJ2-7
TGTGCCAGCAGAAAACAGGGGTCGGGGACCGGGGAGCTGTTTTTT CASRKQGSGTGELFF TRBV6-4 TRBD1 - TRBJ2-2
TGCGCCAGCAGGACGAAAGGGACAGACGAGCAGTACTTC CASRTKGTDEQYF TRBV5-1 TRBD1 once TRBJ2-7
TGTGCCAGCAGAAGCGGGAGCGGTTACAATGAGCAGTTCTTC CASRSGSGYNEQFF TRBV7-9 TRBD2 - TRBJ2-1
TGTGCCAGCAGCCCTCGACAGACCATTGACACAGATACGCAGTATTTT CASSPRQTIDTDTQYF TRBV7-9 - once TRBJ2-3
TGTGCCAGCTCACTAAGTTCGGGGAAACAAAGCTCCTACAATGAGCAGTTCTTC CASSLSSGKQSSYNEQFF TRBV18 - - TRBJ2-1
TGTGCCAGCAGCGATCGGGGGTACGAGCAGTACTTC CASSDRGYEQYF TRBV7-9 - - TRBJ2-7
TGTGCCAGCAGCCTAGGACTAGCGGGAGGGGGGTCCTACAATGAGCAGTTCTTC CASSLGLAGGGSYNEQFF TRBV11-2 TRBD2 - TRBJ2-1
TGTGCCAGCAGCTTTGGGACAGGGGCTTCCTACGAGCAGTACTTC CASSFGTGASYEQYF TRBV7-2 TRBD1 - TRBJ2-7
TGTGCCAGCAGTTCTAGGAGAGAGACCCAGTACTTC CASSSRRETQYF TRBV11-1 - - TRBJ2-5
TGTGCCAGCAGTTTCAAGGGACAGACGAGAAGGTACGAGCAGTACTTC CASSFKGQTRRYEQYF TRBV11-2 TRBD1 - TRBJ2-7
TGTGCCAGCAGCTTAGACAGGGTGAACACCGGGGAGCTGTTTTTT CASSLDRVNTGELFF TRBV7-8 - once TRBJ2-2
TGTGCCAGTAGTCCCGCGGACAGGGGGGGCTACGAGCAGTACTTC CASSPADRGGYEQYF TRBV19 TRBD1 - TRBJ2-7
TGTGCCAGCAGTGTCGGCAGGGGAGGGCAGCCCCAGCATTTT CASSVGRGGQPQHF TRBV6-1 - - TRBJ1-5